Listed below are T cell receptor beta chains from one sample, sequenced in a study of monozygotic twins with inflammatory bowel disease. Reprocessing the 5' RACE reads, TCRdb reports a single entry for every CDR3 protein and omits DNA. The table lists around 410,000 distinct CDR3 sequences. Sequenced input: blood. The receptors originated from a human donor with ulcerative colitis or Crohn's disease, or a healthy co-twin of an affected twin (not recorded which). The CDR3 runs from the conserved cysteine through the conserved F or W.

j_gene,v_gene,CDR3aa
TRBJ2-2,TRBV9,CASSVLEQVTGELFF
TRBJ1-2,TRBV7-2,CASSPLPGSRGYTF
TRBJ1-2,TRBV4-1,CASSHDPTGLGGYTF
TRBJ2-7,TRBV4-3,CASSQSATFYEQYF
TRBJ2-1,TRBV18,CASSPQGSEQFF
TRBJ2-7,TRBV6-1,CASSEARGLTYEQYF
TRBJ1-1,TRBV4-1,CASSQDGARTEAFF
TRBJ2-1,TRBV19,CASSEIDRGRFF
TRBJ2-7,TRBV5-1,CASSLAGQILYEQYF
TRBJ2-7,TRBV19,CASSPLGRSYEQYF
TRBJ1-1,TRBV5-1,CASSLDGWATEAFF
TRBJ1-1,TRBV7-5,CISVSEATPLNRVRVAFF
TRBJ2-1,TRBV4-3,CASSQEGTASGRNEQFF
TRBJ2-7,TRBV10-1,CASSRDSRPYEQYF
TRBJ2-2,TRBV9,CASSVQGQNTGELFF
TRBJ2-7,TRBV29-1,CSVGDFGYEQYF
TRBJ2-5,TRBV12-3/TRBV12-4,CASTTSRAQYQETQYF
TRBJ2-7,TRBV25-1,CASSDPRAGDVEQYF
TRBJ2-3,TRBV5-1,CASSSGLAGGKSTDTQYF
TRBJ2-7,TRBV7-2,CASSLEANSYEQYF
TRBJ2-2,TRBV20-1,CSAPRTSNTGELFF
TRBJ2-4,TRBV20-1,CSATRWETELAKNIQYF
TRBJ1-5,TRBV12-3/TRBV12-4,CASSQQRNQPQHF
TRBJ1-5,TRBV25-1,CASSPGGGRPQHF
TRBJ1-5,TRBV6-1,CASRFSNQPQHF